The clone carrying this T cell receptor (beta chain) is medium-sized (0.01 to 0.1%) in the sample. Antigen specificity is unknown. The sample originates from a study of spatial heterogeneity in lung cancer. Study information: Detected sequences consistently included more beta-chain ones than alpha-chain ones. Study-level results: One measure, the expanded intratumoral alpha and beta TCR count, tracked tumor mutation counts.

The time point was: sample taken at primary tumor resection. The donors, 70 to 80 patients with untreated early-stage non-small cell lung cancer, provided the samples. CDR1 is SGHTA, CDR2 FQGTGA, per germline. This CDR3 has 15 residues. Germline trimming cut 3 bases from V and 5 bases from J; bases unmatched to any gene: 4. All TCR cDNA molecules were individually tagged with a unique molecular identifier. MiXCR was run by TCRdb on the 5' RACE reads, yielding one entry per CDR3 protein. The sample has fewer than 6,000 distinct CDR3 sequences; roughly a third are singletons. The chain couples TRBV7-3 to TRBJ2-2; 9 nucleotides line up with TRBD2. Sequencing used lung tumor tissue, obtained at surgery. This TCR came from a male donor with early-stage non-small cell lung cancer. The CDR3 sequence is CASSFSGSETGELFF. The CDR3 coding sequence is TGTGCCAGCAGCTTTAGCGGGAGTGAAACCGGGGAGCTGTTTTTT. The variable domain in full, with the rest retrieved from reference TRBV7-3 and TRBJ2-2, is GAGVSQTPSNKVTEKGKYVELRCDPISGHTALYWYRQSLGQGPEFLIYFQGTGAADDSGLPNDRFFAVRPEGSVSTLKIQRTERGDSAVYLCASSFSGSETGELFFGEGSRLTVL.